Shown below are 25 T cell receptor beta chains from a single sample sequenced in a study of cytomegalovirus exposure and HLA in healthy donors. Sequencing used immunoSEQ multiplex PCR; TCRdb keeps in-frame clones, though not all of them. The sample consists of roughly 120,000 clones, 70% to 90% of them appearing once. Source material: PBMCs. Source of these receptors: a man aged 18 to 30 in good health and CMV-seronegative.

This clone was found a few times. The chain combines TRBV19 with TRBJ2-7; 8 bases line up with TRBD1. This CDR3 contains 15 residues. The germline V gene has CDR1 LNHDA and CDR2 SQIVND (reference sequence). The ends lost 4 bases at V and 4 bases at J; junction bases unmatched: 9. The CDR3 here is CASSTYIQGEYEQYF. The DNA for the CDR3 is TGTGCCAGTAGTACGTATATACAGGGGGAGTACGAGCAGTACTTC.

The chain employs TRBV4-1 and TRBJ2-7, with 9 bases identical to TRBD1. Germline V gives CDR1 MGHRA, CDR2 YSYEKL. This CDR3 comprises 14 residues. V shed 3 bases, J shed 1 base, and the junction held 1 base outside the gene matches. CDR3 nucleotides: TGCGCCAGCAGCCAGGGACAGGGATCCTACGAGCAGTACTTC. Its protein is CASSQGQGSYEQYF.

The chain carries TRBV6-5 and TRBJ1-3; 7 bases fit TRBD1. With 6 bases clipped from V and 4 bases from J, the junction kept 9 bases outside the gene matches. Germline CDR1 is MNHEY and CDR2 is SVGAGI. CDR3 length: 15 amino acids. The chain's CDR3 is CASSQDRVGGNTIYF. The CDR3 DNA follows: TGTGCCAGCAGCCAAGACAGGGTTGGAGGAAACACCATATATTTT.

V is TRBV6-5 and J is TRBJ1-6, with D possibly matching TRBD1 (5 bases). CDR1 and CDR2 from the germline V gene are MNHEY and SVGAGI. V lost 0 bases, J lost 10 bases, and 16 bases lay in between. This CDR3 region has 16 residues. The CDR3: CASSYSPGRQGSPLHF. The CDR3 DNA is TGTGCCAGCAGTTACTCTCCGGGGAGGCAGGGATCACCCCTCCACTTT.

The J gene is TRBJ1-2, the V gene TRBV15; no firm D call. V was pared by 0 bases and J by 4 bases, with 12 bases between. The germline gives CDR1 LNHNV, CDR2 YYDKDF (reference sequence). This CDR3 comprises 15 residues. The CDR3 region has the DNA TGTGCCACCAGCAGAGATCCTCCTGAGATCTATGGCTACACCTTC. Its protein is CATSRDPPEIYGYTF.

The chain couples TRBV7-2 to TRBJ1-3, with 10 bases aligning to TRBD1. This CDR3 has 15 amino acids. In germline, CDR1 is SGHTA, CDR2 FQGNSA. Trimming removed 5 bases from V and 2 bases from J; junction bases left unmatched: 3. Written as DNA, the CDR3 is TGTGCCAGCAGCATAGGGACAGGGGCTGGAAACACCATATATTTT. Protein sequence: CASSIGTGAGNTIYF.

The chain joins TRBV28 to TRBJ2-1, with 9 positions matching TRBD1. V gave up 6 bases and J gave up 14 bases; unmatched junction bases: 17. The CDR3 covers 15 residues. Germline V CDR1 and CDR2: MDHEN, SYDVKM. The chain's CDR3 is CASSIRQGDRQEEFF. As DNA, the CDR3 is TGTGCCAGCAGCATACGACAGGGGGACCGACAGGAAGAGTTCTTC.

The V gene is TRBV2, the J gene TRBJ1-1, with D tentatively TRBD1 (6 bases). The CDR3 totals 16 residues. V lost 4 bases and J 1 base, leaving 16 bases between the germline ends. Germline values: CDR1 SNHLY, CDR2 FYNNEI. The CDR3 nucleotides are TGTGCCAGCAGTGTTCTTGGGGGCACTGGGAACACTGAAGCTTTCTTT. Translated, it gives CASSVLGGTGNTEAFF.

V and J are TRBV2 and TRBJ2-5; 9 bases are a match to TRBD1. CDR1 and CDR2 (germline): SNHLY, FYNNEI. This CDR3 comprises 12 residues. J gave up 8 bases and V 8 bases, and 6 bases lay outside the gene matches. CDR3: CASRQGEGTQYF. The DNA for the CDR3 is TGTGCCAGCCGACAGGGGGAAGGTACCCAGTACTTC.

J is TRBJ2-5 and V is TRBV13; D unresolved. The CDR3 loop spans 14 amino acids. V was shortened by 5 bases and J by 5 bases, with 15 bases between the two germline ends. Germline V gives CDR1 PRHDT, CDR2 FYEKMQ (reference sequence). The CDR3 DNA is TGTGCCAGCAGCAACACAATTCCCCAGGAGACCCAGTACTTC. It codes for CASSNTIPQETQYF.

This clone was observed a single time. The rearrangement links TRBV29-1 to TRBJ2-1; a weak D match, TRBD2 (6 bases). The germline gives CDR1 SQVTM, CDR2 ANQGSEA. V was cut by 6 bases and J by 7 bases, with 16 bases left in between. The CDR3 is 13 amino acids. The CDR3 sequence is CSVRNGGRNEQFF. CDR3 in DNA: TGCAGCGTCAGAAACGGAGGGAGGAATGAGCAGTTCTTC.

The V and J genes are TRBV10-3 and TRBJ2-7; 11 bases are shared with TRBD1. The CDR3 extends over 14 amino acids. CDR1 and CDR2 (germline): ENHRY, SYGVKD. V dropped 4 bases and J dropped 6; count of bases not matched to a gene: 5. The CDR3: CAISGRTGGLEQYF. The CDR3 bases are TGTGCCATCAGTGGTCGGACAGGGGGCCTCGAGCAGTACTTC.

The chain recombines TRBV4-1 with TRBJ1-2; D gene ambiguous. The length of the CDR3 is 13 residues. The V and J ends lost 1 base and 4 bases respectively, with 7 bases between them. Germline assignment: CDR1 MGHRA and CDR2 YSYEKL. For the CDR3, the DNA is TGCGCCAGCAGCCAAGGGTCAGGCTATGGCTACACCTTC. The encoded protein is CASSQGSGYGYTF.

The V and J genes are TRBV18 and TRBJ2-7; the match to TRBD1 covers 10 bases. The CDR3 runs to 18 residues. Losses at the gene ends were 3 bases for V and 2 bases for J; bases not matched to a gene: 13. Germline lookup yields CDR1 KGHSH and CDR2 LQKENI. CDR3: CASSPRLRPDRGAYEQYF. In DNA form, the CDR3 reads TGTGCCAGCTCACCGCGTTTGAGACCGGACAGGGGGGCCTACGAGCAGTACTTC.

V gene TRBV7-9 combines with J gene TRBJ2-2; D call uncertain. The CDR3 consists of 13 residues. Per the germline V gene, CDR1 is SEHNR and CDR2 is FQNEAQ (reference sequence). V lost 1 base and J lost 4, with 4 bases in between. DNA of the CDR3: TGTGCCAGCAGCTTAGTCTTCACCGGGGAGCTGTTTTTT. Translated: CASSLVFTGELFF.

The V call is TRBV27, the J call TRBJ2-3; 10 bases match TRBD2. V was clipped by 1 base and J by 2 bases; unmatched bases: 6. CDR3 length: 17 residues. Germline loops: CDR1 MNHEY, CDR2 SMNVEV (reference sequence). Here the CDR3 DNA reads TGTGCCAGCAGTTTATGGGATAGCGGGGGGACCACAGATACGCAGTATTTT. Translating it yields CASSLWDSGGTTDTQYF.

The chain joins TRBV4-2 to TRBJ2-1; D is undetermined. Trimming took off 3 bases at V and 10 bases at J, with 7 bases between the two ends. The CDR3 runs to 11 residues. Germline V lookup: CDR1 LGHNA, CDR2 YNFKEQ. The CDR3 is CASSHRGEQFF. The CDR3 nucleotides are TGTGCCAGCAGCCACCGTGGCGAGCAGTTCTTC.

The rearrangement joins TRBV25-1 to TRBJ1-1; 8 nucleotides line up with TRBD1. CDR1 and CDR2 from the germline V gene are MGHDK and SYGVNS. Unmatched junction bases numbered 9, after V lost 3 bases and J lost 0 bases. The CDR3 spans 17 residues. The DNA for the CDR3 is TGTGCCAGCAGTGACCCAAAAAGGACAGGGATGAACACTGAAGCTTTCTTT. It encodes CASSDPKRTGMNTEAFF.

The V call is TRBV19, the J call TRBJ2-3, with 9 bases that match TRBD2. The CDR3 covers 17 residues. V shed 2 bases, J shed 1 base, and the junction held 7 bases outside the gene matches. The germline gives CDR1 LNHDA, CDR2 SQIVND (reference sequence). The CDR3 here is CASSIRPQREGTDTQYF. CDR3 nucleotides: TGTGCCAGTAGTATACGGCCCCAGCGGGAGGGCACAGATACGCAGTATTTT. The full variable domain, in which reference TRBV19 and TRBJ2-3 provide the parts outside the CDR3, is DGGITQSPKYLFRKEGQNVTLSCEQNLNHDAMYWYRQDPGQGLRLIYYSQIVNDFQKGDIAEGYSVSREKKESFPLTVTSAQKNPTAFYLCASSIRPQREGTDTQYFGPGTRLTVL.

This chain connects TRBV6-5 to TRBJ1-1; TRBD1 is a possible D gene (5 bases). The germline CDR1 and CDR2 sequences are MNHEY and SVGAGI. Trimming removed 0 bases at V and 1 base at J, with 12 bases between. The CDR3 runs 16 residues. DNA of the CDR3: TGTGCCAGCAGTTACTCTCTAGGGGCTGGGAACACTGAAGCTTTCTTT. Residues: CASSYSLGAGNTEAFF.

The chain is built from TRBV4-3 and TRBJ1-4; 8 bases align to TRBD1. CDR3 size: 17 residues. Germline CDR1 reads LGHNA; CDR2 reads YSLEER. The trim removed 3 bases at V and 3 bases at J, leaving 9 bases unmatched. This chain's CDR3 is CASSHLKPGGPNEKLFF. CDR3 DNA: TGCGCCAGCAGCCATCTCAAACCAGGGGGCCCTAATGAAAAACTGTTTTTT.

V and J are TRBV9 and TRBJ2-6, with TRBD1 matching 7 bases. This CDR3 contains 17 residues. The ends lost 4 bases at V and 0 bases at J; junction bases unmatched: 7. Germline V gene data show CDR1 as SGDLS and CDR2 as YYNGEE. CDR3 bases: TGTGCCAGCAGCTTAGGACAGGCACTCTCTGGGGCCAACGTCCTGACTTTC. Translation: CASSLGQALSGANVLTF.

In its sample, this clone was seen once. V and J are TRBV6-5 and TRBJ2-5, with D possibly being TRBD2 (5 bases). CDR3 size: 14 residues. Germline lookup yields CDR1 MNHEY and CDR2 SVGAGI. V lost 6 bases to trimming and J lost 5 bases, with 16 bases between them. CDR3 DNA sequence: TGTGCCAGCAGCGAAGGCGGGCATCGGGAGACCCAGTACTTC. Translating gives CASSEGGHRETQYF.

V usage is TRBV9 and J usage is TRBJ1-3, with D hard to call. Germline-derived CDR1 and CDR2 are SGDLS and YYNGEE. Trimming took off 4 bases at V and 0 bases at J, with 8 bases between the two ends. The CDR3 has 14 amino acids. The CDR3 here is CASSMEDSGNTIYF. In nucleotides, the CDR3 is TGTGCCAGCAGCATGGAGGACTCTGGAAACACCATATATTTT.

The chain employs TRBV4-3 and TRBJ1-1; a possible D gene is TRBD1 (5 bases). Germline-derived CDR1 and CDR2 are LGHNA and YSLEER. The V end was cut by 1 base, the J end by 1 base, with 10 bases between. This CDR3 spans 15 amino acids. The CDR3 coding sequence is TGCGCCAGCAGCCAAGGTCTCACAGGGAACACTGAAGCTTTCTTT. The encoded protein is CASSQGLTGNTEAFF.